The sequence of this TCR beta chain was determined in a study of immune evolution from preneoplasia to lung adenocarcinoma. Sequencing used immunoSEQ multiplex PCR; TCRdb keeps in-frame clones, though not all of them. The table includes 9,000 to 10,000 clones, roughly 90% detected once. There are 18 residues in the CDR3. Per the germline V gene, CDR1 is SGDLS and CDR2 is YYNGEE. V was pared by 4 bases and J by 3 bases, with 15 bases of the junction left unmatched. The material sequenced was FFPE invasive lung adenocarcinoma tissue. The sequence derives from a person aged 65-85 years with invasive lung adenocarcinoma. This rearrangement joins TRBV9 to TRBJ2-3; 9 nucleotides match TRBD2. CDR3 sequence (DNA): TGTGCCAGCAGCCCGGGGGTAGCGGGGGCCGGGCGTACAGATACGCAGTATTTT. Amino acid sequence: CASSPGVAGAGRTDTQYF. Filled out from reference TRBV9 and TRBJ2-3, the complete variable domain reads DSGVTQTPKHLITATGQRVTLRCSPRSGDLSVYWYQQSLDQGLQFLIQYYNGEERAKGNILERFSAQQFPDLHSELNLSSLELGDSALYFCASSPGVAGAGRTDTQYFGPGTRLTVL.